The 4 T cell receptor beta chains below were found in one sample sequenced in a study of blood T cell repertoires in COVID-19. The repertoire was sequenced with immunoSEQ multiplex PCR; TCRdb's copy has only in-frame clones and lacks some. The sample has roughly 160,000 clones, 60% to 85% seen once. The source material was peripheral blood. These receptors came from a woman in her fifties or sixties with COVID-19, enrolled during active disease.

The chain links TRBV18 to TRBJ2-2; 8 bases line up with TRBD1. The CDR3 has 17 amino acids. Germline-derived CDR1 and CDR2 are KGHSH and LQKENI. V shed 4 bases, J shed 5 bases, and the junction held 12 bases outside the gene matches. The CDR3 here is CASSRIRDRLWTGELFF. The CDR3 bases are TGTGCCAGCTCACGAATCCGGGACAGGCTGTGGACCGGGGAGCTGTTTTTT.

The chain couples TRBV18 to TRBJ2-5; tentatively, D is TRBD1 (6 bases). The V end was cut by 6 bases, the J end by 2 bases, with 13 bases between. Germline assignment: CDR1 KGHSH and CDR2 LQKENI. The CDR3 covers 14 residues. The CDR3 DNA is TGTGCCAGCTCCCGCTCGGGACAACAAGAGACCCAGTACTTC. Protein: CASSRSGQQETQYF.

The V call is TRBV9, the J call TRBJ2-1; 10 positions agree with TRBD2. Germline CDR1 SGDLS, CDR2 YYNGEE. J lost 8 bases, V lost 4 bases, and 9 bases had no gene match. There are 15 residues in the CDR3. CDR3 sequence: CASSPIAGGNDEQFF. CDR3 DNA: TGTGCCAGCAGCCCAATAGCGGGGGGCAACGATGAGCAGTTCTTC.

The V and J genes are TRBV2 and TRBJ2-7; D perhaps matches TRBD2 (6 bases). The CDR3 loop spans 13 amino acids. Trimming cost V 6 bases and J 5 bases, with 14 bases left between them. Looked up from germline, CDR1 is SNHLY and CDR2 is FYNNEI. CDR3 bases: TGTGCCAGCAGGCGGCCAGGAGGGAACGAGCAGTACGTC. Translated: CASRRPGGNEQYV.